The 14 T cell receptor beta chains below come from one sample, sequenced in a study of radiotherapy plus CTLA-4 blockade in lung cancer. Only in-frame clones appear in the TCRdb table, and some are missing; sequencing was by immunoSEQ multiplex PCR. Of over 95,000 clones listed, roughly 74% are singletons. The source was peripheral blood, collected from a patient treated with radiotherapy plus ipilimumab. Every receptor here comes from a human donor with non-small cell lung cancer who had a partial response to radiotherapy plus ipilimumab. Some clones in this sample may be carry-over from other donors' samples.

This chain joins TRBV4-1 and TRBJ2-2, with TRBD1 matching over 7 bases. After removal of 0 bases from V and 4 bases from J, the junction contained 5 bases not matched to a gene. The CDR3 extends over 16 amino acids. CDR1 and CDR2 from the germline V gene are MGHRA and YSYEKL. For the CDR3, the DNA is TGCGCCAGCAGCCAAGATTCCAGGACAGGCACCGGGGAGCTGTTTTTT. Translating gives CASSQDSRTGTGELFF.

The chain links TRBV4-1 to TRBJ2-6; D not certain. The germline V gene has CDR1 MGHRA and CDR2 YSYEKL. The CDR3 extends over 18 amino acids. Trimming cost V 1 base and J 3 bases, with 16 bases left between them. CDR3 DNA: TGCGCCAGCAGCCAAGGGTCGCTTAGCCCCTTTGGGGCCAACGTCCTGACTTTC. This gives the protein CASSQGSLSPFGANVLTF.

The chain joins TRBV9 to TRBJ2-1; weak D call: TRBD2 (6 bases). The length of the CDR3 is 14 residues. CDR1 SGDLS and CDR2 YYNGEE come from the germline V gene. V gave up 0 bases and J gave up 5 bases, with 9 bases separating them. CDR3 residues: CASSVAGADNEQFF. The CDR3 bases are TGTGCCAGCAGCGTAGCGGGAGCAGACAATGAGCAGTTCTTC.

The rearrangement joins TRBV9 to TRBJ1-2; D not certain. V lost 0 bases and J 8 bases, leaving 26 bases between the germline ends. The CDR3 covers 18 residues. Germline V CDR1 and CDR2: SGDLS, YYNGEE. DNA for the CDR3: TGTGCCAGCAGCGTAGAGTCTGTTATGGCAGGTGGCCCGCTAGGCTACACCTTC. Protein sequence: CASSVESVMAGGPLGYTF.

This clone was counted once. The junction departs from germline at one end; a sequencing error may be responsible. The gene calls are TRBV29-1 and TRBJ1-6; D remains ambiguous. The CDR3 extends over 10 amino acids. The germline CDR1 and CDR2 sequences are SQVTM and ANQGSEA. The CDR3 DNA sequence: TGCAGCCGAGCGAGTTCACCCCCCCACTTT. Its translation is CSRASSPPHF. Combining the CDR3 with reference TRBV29-1 and TRBJ1-6 gives the whole variable domain SAVISQKPSRDICQRGTSLTIQCQVDSQVTMMFWYRQQPGQSLTLIATANQGSEATYESGFVIDKFPISRPNLTFSTLTVSNMSPEDSSIYLCSRASSPPHFGNGTRLTVT.

This clone has a single count. The V call is TRBV6-5, the J call TRBJ2-5, with a tentative D call TRBD1 (5 bases). The germline V gene has CDR1 MNHEY and CDR2 SVGAGI. Deletions cut 2 bases from V and 5 bases from J, with 15 bases between. CDR3 size: 15 residues. The chain's CDR3 is CASSYAGRVWETQYF. CDR3 nucleotides: TGTGCCAGCAGTTACGCAGGCAGGGTTTGGGAGACCCAGTACTTC.

This chain joins TRBV19 and TRBJ2-1, with 11 bases aligning to TRBD1. The CDR3 has 15 amino acids. Germline lookup yields CDR1 LNHDA and CDR2 SQIVND (reference sequence). Losses at the gene ends were 10 bases for V and 3 bases for J; bases not matched to a gene: 8. CDR3 loop: CATRTGTGGYNEQFF. As DNA, the CDR3 is TGTGCCACTCGAACCGGGACAGGGGGCTACAATGAGCAGTTCTTC.

The table lists this clone with a count of one. The genes are TRBV7-9 and TRBJ2-1; TRBD2 might be the D (5 bases). Trimming pared 7 bases from V and 3 bases from J, leaving 10 bases between. The CDR3 covers 13 residues. From germline, CDR1 is SEHNR and CDR2 FQNEAQ (reference sequence). The CDR3 DNA reads TGTGCCAGCACACTAGAGGACTACAATGAGCAGTTCTTC. Translating gives CASTLEDYNEQFF.

The genes are TRBV28 and TRBJ2-6, with D possibly matching TRBD1 (6 bases). From germline, CDR1 is MDHEN and CDR2 SYDVKM. V shed 6 bases and J shed 1 base, with 10 bases lying between them. The CDR3 is made up of 15 amino acids. This CDR3 reads CASSPTGSGANVLTF. As DNA, the CDR3 is TGTGCCAGCAGCCCAACAGGGTCTGGGGCCAACGTCCTGACTTTC. Filled out from reference TRBV28 and TRBJ2-6, the complete variable domain reads DVKVTQSSRYLVKRTGEKVFLECVQDMDHENMFWYRQDPGLGLRLIYFSYDVKMKEKGDIPEGYSVSREKKERFSLILESASTNQTSMYLCASSPTGSGANVLTFGAGSRLTVL.

In DNA, the CDR3 is TGTGCCAGCTCCCCTGGAGGGGATAGCAATCAGCCCCAGCATTTT. Translating gives CASSPGGDSNQPQHF. V is TRBV2 and J is TRBJ1-5; tentatively, D is TRBD1 (5 bases). CDR1 SNHLY and CDR2 FYNNEI come from the germline V gene. The CDR3 is 15 residues long. Trimming shortened V by 8 bases and J by 0 bases, and 14 bases separated the two germline ends. The entire variable domain, with the rest obtained from reference TRBV2 and TRBJ1-5, is as follows: EPEVTQTPSHQVTQMGQEVILRCVPISNHLYFYWYRQILGQKVEFLVSFYNNEISEKSEIFDDQFSVERPDGSNFTLKIRSTKLEDSAMYFCASSPGGDSNQPQHFGDGTRLSIL.

The chain combines TRBV27 with TRBJ1-1; D not resolved. The CDR3 length is 17 residues. Germline values: CDR1 MNHEY, CDR2 SMNVEV (reference sequence). V dropped 0 bases and J dropped 1 base, with 15 bases sitting between them. For the CDR3, the DNA is TGTGCCAGCAGTTTATCGAATTGGCGGGCCTCGAACACTGAAGCTTTCTTT. This gives the protein CASSLSNWRASNTEAFF.

The chain employs TRBV7-9 and TRBJ1-1, with 9 bases fitting TRBD1. With V trimmed by 6 bases and J by 4 bases, 12 bases remained unmatched. Germline-derived CDR1 and CDR2 are SEHNR and FQNEAQ (reference sequence). This CDR3 is 16 amino acids long. The CDR3 DNA reads TGTGCCAGCAGAACTGGGACAGGGCTTCCTACCACTGAAGCTTTCTTT. Protein sequence: CASRTGTGLPTTEAFF.

The chain carries TRBV19 and TRBJ2-1, with D possibly matching TRBD2 (5 bases). V was pared by 2 bases and J by 7 bases, with 15 bases between. The CDR3 has 15 residues. Germline CDR1 and CDR2: LNHDA and SQIVND (reference sequence). CDR3 bases: TGTGCCAGTAGTATAAGTGCCTTCACGGGGAATGAGCAGTTCTTC. This sequence encodes CASSISAFTGNEQFF.

The J gene is TRBJ2-1, the V gene TRBV7-9; TRBD2 agrees at 10 bases. Germline trimming cut 5 bases from V and 7 bases from J; bases unmatched to any gene: 8. The CDR3 covers 15 residues. Germline V gene sequence: CDR1 SEHNR, CDR2 FQNEAQ (reference sequence). The CDR3 sequence is CASSPMGLAKNEQFF. The DNA for the CDR3 is TGTGCCAGCAGCCCGATGGGACTAGCGAAAAATGAGCAGTTCTTC. Combining the CDR3 with reference TRBV7-9 and TRBJ2-1 gives the whole variable domain DTGVSQNPRHKITKRGQNVTFRCDPISEHNRLYWYRQTLGQGPEFLTYFQNEAQLEKSRLLSDRFSAERPKGSFSTLEIQRTEQGDSAMYLCASSPMGLAKNEQFFGPGTRLTVL.